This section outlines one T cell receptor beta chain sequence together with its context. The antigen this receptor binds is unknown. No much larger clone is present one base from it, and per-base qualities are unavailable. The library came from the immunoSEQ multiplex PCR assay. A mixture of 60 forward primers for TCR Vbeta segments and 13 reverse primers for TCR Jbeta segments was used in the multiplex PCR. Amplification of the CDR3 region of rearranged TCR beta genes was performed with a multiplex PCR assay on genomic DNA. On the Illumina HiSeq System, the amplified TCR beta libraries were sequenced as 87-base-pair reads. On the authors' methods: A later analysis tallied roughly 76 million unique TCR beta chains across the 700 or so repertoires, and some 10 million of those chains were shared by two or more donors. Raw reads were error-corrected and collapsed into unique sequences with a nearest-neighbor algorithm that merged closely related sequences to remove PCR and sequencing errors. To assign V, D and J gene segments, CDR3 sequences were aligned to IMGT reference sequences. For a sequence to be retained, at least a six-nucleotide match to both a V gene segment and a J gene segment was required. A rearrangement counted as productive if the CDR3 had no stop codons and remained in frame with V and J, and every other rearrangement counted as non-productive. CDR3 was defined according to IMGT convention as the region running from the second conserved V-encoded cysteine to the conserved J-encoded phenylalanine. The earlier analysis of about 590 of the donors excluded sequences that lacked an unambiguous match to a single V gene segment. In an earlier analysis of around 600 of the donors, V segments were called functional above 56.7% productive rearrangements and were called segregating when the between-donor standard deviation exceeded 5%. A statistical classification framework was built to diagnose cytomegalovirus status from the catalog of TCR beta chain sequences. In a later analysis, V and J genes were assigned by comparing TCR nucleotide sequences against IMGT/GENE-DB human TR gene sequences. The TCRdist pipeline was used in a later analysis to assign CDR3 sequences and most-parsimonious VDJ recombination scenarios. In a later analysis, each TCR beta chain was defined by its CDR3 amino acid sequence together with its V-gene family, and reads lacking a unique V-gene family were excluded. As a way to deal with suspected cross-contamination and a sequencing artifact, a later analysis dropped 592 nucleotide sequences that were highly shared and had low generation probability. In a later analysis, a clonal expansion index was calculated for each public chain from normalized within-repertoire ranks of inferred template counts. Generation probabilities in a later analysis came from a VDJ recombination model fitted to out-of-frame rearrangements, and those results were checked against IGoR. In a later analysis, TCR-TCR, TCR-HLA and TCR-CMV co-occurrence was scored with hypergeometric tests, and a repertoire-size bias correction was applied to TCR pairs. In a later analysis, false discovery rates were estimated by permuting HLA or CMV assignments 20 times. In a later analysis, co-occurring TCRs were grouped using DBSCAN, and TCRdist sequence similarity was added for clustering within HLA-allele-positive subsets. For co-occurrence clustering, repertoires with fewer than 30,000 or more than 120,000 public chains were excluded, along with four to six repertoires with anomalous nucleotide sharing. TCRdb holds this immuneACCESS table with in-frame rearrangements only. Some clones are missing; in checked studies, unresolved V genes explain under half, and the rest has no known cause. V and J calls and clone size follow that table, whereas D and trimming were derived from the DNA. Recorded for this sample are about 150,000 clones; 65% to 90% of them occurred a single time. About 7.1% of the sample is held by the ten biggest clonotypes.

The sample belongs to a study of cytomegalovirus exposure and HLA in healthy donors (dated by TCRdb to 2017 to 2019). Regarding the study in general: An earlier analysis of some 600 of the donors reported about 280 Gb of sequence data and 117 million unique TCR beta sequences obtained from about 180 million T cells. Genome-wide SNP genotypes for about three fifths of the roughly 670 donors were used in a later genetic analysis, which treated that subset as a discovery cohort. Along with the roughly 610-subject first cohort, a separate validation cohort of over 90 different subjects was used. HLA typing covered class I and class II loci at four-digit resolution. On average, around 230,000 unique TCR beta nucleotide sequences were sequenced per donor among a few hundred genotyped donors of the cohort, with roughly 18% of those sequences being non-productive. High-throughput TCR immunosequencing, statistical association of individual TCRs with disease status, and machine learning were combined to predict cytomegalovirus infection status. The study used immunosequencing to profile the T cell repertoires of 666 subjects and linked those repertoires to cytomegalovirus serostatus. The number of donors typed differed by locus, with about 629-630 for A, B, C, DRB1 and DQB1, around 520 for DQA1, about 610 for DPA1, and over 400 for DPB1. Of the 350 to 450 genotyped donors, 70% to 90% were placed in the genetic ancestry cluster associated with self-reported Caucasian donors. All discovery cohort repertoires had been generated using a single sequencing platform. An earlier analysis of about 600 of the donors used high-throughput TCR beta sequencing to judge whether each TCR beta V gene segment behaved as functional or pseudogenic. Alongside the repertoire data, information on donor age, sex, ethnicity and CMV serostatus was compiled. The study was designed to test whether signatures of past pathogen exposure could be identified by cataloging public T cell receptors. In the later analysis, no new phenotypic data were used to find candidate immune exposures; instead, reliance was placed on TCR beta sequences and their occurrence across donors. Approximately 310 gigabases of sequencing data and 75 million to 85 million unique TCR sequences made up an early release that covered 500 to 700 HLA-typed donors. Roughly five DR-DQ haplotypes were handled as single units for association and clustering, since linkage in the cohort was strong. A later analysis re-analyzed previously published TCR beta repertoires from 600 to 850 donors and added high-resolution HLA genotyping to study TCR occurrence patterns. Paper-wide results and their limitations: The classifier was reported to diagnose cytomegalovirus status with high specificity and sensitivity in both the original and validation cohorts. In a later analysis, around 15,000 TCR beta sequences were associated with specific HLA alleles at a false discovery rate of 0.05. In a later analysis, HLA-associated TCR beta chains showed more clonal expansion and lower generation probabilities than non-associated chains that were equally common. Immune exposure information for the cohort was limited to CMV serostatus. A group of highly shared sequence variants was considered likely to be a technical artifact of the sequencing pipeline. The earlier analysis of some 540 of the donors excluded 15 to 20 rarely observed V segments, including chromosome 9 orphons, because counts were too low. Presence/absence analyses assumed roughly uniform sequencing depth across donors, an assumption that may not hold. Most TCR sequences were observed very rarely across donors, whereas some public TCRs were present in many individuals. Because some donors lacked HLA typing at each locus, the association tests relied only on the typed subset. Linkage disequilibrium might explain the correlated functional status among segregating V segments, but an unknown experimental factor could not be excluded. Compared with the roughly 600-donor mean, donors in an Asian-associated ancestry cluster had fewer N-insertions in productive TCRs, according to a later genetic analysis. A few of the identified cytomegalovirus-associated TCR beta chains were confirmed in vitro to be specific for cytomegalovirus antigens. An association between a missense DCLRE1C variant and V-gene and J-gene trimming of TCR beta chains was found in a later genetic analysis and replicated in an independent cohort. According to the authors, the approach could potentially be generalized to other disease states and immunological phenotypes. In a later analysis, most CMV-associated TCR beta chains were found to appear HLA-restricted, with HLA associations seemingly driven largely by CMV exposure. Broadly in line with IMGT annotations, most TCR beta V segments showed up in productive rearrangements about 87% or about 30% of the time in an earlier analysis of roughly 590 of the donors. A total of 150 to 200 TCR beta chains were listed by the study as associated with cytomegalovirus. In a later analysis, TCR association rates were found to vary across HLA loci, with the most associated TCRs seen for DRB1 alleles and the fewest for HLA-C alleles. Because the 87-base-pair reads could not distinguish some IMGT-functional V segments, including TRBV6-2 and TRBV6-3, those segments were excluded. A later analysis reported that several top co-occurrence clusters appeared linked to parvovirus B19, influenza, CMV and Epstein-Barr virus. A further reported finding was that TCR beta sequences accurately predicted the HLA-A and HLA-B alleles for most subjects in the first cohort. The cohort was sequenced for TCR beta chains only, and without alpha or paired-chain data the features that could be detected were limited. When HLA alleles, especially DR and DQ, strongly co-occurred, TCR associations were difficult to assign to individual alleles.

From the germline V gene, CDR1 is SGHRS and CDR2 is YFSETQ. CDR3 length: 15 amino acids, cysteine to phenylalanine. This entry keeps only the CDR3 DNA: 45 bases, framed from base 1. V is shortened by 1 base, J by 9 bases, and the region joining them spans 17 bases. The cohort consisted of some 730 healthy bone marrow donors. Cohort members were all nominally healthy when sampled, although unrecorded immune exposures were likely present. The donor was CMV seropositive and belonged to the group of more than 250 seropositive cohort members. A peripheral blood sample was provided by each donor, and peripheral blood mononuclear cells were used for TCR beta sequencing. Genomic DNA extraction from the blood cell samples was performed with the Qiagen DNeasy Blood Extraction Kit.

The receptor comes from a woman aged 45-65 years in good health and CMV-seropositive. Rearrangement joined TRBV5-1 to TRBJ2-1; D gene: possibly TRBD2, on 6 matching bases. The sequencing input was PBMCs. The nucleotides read TGCGCCAGCAGCTTGAGTGCGGGGTCGAGGGGTGAGCAGTTCTTC. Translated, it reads CASSLSAGSRGEQFF.